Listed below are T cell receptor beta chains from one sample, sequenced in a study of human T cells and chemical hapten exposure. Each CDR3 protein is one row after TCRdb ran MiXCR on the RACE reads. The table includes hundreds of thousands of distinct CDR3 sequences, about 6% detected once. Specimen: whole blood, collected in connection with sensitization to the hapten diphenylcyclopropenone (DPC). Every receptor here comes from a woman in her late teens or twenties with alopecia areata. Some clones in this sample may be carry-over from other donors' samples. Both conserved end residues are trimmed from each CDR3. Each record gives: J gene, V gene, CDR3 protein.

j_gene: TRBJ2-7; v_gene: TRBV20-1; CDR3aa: SARGQGGGEQY
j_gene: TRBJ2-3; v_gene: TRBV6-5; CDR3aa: ASSFGQMTDTQY
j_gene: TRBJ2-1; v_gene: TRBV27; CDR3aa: ASSSERGGDNEQF
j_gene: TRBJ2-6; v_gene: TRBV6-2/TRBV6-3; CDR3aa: ASNKGDSGANVLT
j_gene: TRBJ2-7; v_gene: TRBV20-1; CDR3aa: SARPAQRGNYEQY
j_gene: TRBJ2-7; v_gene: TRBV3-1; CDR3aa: ASSLGRRSYEQY
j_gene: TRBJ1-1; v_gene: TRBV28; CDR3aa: ASSLFGTANTEAF
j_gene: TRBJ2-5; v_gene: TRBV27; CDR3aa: ATSSISRETQY
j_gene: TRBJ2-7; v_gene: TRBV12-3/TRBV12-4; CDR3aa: ASSPGDWAYEQY
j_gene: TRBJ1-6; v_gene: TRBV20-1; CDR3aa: SARGQYNSPLH
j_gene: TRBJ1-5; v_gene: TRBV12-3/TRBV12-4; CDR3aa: ASSLRLTQPQH
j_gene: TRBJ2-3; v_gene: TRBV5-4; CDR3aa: ASTSGGYPSTDTQY
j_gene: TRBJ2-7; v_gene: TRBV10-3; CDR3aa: AISESTGGEQY
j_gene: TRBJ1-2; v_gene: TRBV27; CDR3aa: ASSLRGGALF
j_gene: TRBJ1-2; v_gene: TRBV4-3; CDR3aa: ASSQDPQVPGYT
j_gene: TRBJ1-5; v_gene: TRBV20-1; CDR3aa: SARRGWSNQPHH
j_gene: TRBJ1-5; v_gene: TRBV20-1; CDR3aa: SARVLGEGKSNQPQH
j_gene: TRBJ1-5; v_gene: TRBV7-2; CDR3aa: ASSRVIDQPQH
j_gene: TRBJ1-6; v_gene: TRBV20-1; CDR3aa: SAIGDNSPLH
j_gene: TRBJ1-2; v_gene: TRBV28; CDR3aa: ASSPGTGQGVTYGYT
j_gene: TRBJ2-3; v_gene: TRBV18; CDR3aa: ASSPGQSSTDTQY
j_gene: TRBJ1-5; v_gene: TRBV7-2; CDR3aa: ASSFGGSYDQPQH
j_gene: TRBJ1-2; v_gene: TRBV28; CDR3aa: ASSLSQDDKGYT
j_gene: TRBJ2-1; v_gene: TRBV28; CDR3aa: ASSLYTSGAYNEQF